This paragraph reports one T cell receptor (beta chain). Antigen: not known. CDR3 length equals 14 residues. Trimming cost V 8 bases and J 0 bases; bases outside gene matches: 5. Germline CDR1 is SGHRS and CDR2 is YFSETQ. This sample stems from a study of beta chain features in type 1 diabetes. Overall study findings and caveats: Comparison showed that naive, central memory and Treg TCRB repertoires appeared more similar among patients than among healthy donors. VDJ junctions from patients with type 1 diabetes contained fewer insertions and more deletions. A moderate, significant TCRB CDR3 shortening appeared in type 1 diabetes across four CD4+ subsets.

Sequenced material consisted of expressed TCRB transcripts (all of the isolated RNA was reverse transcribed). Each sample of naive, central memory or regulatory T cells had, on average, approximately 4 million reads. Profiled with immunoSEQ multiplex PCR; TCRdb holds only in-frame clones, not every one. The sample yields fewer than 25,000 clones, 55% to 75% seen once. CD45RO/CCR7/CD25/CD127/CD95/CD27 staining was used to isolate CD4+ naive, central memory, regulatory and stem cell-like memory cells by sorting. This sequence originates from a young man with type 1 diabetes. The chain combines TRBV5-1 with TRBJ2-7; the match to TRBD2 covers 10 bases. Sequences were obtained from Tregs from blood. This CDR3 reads CASSLAGSSYEQYF. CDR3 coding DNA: TGCGCCAGTTCACTAGCGGGGAGCTCCTACGAGCAGTACTTC.